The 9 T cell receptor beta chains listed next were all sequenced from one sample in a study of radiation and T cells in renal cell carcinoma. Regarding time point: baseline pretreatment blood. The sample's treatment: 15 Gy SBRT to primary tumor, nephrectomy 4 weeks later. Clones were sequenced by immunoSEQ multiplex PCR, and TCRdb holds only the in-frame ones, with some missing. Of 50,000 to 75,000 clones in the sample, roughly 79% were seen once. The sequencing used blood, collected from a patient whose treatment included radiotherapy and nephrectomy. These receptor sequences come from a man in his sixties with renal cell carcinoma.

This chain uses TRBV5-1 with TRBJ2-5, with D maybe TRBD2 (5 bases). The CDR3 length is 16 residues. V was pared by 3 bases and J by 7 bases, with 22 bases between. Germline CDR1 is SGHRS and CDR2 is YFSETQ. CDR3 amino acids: CASSSEAGGSFRTQYF. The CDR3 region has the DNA TGCGCCAGCAGCTCGGAGGCAGGCGGAAGCTTCCGGACCCAGTACTTC.

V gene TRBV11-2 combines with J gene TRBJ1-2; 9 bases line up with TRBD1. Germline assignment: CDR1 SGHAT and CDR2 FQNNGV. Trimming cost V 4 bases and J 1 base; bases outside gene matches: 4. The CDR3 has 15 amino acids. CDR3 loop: CASSSGTGFNYGYTF. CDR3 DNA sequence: TGTGCCAGCAGCTCCGGGACAGGGTTTAACTATGGCTACACCTTC.

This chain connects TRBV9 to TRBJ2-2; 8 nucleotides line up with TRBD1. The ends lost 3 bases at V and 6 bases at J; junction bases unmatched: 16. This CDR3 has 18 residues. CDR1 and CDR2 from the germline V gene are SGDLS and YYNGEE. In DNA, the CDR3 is TGTGCCAGCAGCGGGACTGACAGGGGACTGATTATCGCCGGGGAGCTGTTTTTT. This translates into CASSGTDRGLIIAGELFF.

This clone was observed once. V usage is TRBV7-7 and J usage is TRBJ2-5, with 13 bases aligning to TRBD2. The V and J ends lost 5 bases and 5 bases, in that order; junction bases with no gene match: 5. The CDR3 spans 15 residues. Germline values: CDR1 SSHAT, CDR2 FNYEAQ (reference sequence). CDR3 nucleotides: TGTGCCAGCAGCCCTGGACTAGCGGGAGTTGAGACCCAGTACTTC. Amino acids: CASSPGLAGVETQYF.

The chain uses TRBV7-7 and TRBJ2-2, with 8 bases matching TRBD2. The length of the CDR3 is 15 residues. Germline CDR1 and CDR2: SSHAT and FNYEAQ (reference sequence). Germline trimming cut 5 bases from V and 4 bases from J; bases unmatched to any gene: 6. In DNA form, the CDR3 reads TGTGCCAGCAGCCCCGGGACTAGTGCCACCGGGGAGCTGTTTTTT. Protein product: CASSPGTSATGELFF.

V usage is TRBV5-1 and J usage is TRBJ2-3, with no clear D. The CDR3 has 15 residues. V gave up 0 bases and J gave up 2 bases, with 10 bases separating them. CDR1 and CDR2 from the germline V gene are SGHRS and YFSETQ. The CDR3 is CASSLGEFHTDTQYF. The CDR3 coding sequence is TGCGCCAGCAGCTTGGGCGAGTTTCACACAGATACGCAGTATTTT. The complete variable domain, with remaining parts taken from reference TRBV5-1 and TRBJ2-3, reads KAGVTQTPRYLIKTRGQQVTLSCSPISGHRSVSWYQQTPGQGLQFLFEYFSETQRNKGNFPGRFSGRQFSNSRSEMNVSTLELGDSALYLCASSLGEFHTDTQYFGPGTRLTVL.

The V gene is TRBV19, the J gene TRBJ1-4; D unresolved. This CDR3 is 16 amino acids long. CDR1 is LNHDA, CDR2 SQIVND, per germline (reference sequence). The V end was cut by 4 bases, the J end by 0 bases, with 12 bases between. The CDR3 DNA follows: TGTGCCAGTAGTACGACCCGTCTTGCAACTAATGAAAAACTGTTTTTT. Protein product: CASSTTRLATNEKLFF.

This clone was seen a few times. CDR3 amino acids: CAWSGVGWTEAFF. In nucleotides, the CDR3 is TGTGCCTGGAGCGGTGTGGGTTGGACTGAAGCTTTCTTT. The chain links TRBV30 to TRBJ1-1; D is undetermined. CDR1 and CDR2 (germline): GTSNPN, SVGIG (reference sequence). V gave up 3 bases and J gave up 5 bases, with 13 bases separating them. CDR3 length: 13 residues.

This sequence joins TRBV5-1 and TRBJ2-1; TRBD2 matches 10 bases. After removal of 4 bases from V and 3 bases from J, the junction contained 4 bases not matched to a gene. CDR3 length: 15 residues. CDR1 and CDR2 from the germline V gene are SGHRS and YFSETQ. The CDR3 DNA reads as TGCGCCAGCAGCCTTAGCGGGGGGCGCTACAATGAGCAGTTCTTC. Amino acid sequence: CASSLSGGRYNEQFF.